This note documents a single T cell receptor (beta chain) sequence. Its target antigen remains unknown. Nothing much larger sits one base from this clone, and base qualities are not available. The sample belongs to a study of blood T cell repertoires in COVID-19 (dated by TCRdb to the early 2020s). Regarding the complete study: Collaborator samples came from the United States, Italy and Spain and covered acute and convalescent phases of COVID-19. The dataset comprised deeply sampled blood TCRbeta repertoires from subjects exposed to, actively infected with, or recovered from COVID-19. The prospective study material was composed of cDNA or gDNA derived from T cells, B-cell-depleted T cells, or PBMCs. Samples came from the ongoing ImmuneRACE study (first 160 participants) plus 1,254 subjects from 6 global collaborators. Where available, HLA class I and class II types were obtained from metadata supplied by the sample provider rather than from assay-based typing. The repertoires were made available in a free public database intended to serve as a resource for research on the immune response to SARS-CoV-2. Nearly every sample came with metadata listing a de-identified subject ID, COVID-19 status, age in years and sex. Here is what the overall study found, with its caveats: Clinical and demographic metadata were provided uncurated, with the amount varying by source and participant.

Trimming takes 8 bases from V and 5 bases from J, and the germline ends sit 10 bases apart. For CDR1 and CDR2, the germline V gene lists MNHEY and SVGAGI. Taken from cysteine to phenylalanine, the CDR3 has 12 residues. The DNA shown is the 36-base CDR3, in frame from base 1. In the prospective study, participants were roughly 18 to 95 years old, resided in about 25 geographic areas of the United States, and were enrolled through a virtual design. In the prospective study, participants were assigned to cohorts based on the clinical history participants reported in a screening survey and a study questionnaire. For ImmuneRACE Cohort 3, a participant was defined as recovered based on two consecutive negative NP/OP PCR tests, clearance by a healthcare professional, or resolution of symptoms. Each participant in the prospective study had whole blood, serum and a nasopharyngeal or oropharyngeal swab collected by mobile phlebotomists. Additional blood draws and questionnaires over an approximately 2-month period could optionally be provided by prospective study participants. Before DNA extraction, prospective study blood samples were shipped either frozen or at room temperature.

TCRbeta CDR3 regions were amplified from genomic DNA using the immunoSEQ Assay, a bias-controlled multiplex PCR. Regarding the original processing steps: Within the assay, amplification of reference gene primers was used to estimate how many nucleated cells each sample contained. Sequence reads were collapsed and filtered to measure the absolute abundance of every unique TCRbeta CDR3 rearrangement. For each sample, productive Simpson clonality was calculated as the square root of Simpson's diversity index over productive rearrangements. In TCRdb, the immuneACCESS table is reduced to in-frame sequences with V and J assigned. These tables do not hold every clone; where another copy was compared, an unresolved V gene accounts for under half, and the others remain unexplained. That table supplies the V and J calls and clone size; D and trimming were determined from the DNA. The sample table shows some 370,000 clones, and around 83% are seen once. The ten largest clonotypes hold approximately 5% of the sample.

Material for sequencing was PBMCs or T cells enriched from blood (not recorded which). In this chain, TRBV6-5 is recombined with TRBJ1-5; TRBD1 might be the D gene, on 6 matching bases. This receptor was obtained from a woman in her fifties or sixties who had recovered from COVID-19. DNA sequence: TGTGCCAGCCGGTGGGGGCATCAGCCCCAGCATTTT. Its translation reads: CASRWGHQPQHF.